Described below is a single TCR beta chain sequence and its context. What it binds is not known. A multiplex PCR was run with 60 Vbeta primers and 13 Jbeta primers. In the original workflow: In a later analysis, of 80 million or so unique beta chains, roughly 9.9 million appeared in at least two donors. The repertoire was sequenced with immunoSEQ multiplex PCR; TCRdb's copy has only in-frame clones and lacks some. The DNA gave D and trimming, while V, J and clone size come from that table. The data show 150,000 to 200,000 clones, 76% seen once. The data are from a study of cytomegalovirus exposure and HLA in healthy donors. V lost 4 bases to trimming and J lost 0 bases, with 10 bases between them. The germline V gene has CDR1 GTSNPN and CDR2 SVGIG (reference sequence). This CDR3 is 15 amino acids long. It was healthy bone marrow donors who served as donors. General observations from the study: In a later analysis, at a false discovery rate of 0.05, about 15,000 TCR beta sequences were associated with HLA alleles. Follow-up analysis found HLA locus-dependent TCR association rates, highest for DRB1 and lowest for HLA-C.

This clonotype was sampled from a male donor in good health and CMV-seronegative. This chain links TRBV30 with TRBJ1-6; D not certain. Sequenced: PBMCs. Here the CDR3 DNA reads TGTGCCTGGACCGGGGTTAGCTCCTATAATTCACCCCTCCACTTT. It yields the protein CAWTGVSSYNSPLHF.